This T cell receptor beta chain was found in a study of cytomegalovirus exposure and HLA in healthy donors. Both 60 Vbeta primers and 13 Jbeta primers went into the PCR. Data came from immunoSEQ multiplex PCR; TCRdb stores just in-frame clones and leaves some out. The sample totals 110,000 to 150,000 clones. CDR3 size: 16 residues. CDR1 and CDR2 (germline): MDHEN, SYDVKM. V dropped 6 bases and J dropped 2; count of bases not matched to a gene: 8. This TCR was recovered from a male donor in good health and CMV-seronegative. What was sequenced was PBMCs. The chain couples TRBV28 to TRBJ1-5; 9 bases are shared with TRBD1. CDR3 sequence reads: CASSRGTGFGNQPQHF. In nucleotides, the CDR3 is TGTGCCAGCAGCCGTGGGACAGGGTTCGGCAATCAGCCCCAGCATTTT.